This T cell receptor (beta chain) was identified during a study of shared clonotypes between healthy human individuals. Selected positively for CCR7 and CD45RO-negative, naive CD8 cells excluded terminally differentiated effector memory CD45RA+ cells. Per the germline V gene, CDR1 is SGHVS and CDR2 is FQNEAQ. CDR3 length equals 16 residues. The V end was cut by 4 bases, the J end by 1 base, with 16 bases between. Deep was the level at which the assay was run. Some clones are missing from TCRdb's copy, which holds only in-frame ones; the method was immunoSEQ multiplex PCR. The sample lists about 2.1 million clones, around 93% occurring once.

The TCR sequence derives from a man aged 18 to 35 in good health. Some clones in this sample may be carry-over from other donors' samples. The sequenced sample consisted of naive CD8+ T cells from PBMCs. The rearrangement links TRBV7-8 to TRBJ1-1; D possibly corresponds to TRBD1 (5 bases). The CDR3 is CASSSGGLGENTEAFF. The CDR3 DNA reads TGTGCCAGCAGCTCAGGCGGGTTGGGGGAGAACACTGAAGCTTTCTTT.